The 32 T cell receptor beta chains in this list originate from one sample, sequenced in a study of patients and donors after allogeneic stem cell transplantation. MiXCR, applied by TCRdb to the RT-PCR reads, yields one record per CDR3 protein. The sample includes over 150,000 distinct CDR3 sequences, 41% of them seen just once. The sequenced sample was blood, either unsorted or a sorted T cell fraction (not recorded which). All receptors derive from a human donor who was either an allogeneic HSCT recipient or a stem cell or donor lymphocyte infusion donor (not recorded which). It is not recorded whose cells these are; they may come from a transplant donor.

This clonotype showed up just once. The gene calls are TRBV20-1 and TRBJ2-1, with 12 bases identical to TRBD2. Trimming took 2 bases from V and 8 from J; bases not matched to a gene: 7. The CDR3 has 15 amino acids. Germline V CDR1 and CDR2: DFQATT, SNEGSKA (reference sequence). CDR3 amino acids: CSARSWTSGTDEQFF. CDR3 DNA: TGCAGTGCTAGATCATGGACTAGCGGGACGGATGAGCAGTTCTTC.

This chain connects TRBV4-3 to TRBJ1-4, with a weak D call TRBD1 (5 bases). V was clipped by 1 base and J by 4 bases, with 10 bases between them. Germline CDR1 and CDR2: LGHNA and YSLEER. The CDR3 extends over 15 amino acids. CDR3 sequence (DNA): TGCGCCAGCAGCCAAGGCTACAGGAGTAATGAAAAACTGTTTTTT. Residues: CASSQGYRSNEKLFF.

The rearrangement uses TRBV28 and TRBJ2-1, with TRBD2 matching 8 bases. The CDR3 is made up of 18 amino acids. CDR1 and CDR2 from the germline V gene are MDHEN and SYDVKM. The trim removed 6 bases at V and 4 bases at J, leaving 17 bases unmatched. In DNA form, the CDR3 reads TGTGCCAGCAGCTTACGGGCCTCTTTAGCGGGACGATACAATGAGCAGTTCTTC. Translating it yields CASSLRASLAGRYNEQFF.

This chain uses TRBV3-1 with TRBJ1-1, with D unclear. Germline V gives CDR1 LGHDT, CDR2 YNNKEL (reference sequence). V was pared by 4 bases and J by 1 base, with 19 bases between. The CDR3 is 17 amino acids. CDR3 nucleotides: TGTGCCAGCAGCCGGACGATAAGAAAGCCTAAGAACACTGAAGCTTTCTTT. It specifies CASSRTIRKPKNTEAFF.

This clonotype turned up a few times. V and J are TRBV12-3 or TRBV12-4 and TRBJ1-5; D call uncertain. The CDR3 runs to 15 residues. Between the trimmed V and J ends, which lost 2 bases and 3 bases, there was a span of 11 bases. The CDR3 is CASSLNSGLNQPQHF. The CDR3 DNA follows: TGTGCCAGCAGTTTAAATTCAGGACTCAATCAGCCCCAGCATTTT.

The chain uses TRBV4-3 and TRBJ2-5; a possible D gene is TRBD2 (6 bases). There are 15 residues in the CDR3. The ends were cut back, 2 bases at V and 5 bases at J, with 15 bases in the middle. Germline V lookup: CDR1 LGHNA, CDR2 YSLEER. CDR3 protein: CASSQQGGKGETQYF. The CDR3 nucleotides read TGCGCCAGCAGCCAACAGGGCGGGAAAGGGGAGACCCAGTACTTC.

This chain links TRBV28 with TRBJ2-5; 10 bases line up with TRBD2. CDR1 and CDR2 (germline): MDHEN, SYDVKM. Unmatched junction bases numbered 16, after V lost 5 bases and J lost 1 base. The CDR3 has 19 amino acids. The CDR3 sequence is CASSDNPYRVAGGQETQYF. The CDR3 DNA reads TGTGCCAGCAGTGATAATCCATACCGGGTAGCGGGAGGCCAAGAGACCCAGTACTTC.

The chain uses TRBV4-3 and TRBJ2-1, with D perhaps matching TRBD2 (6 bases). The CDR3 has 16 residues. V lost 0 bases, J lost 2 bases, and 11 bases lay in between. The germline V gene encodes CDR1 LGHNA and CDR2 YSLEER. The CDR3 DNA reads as TGCGCCAGCAGCCAAGATAGGGGCGGGGCCTACAATGAGCAGTTCTTC. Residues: CASSQDRGGAYNEQFF.

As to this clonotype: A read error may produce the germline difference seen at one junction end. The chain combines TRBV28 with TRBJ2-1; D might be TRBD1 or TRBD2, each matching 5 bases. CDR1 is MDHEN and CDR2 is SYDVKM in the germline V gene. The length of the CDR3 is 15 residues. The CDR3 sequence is CASKTASGSYNEPFF. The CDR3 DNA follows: TGTGCCAGCAAGACAGCGAGCGGTTCCTACAATGAGCCGTTCTTC.

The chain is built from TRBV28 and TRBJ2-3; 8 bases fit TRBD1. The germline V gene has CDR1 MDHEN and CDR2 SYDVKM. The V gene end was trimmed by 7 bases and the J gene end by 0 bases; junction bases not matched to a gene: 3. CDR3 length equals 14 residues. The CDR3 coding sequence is TGTGCCAGCAAGGGACAGGATAGCACAGATACGCAGTATTTT. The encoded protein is CASKGQDSTDTQYF.

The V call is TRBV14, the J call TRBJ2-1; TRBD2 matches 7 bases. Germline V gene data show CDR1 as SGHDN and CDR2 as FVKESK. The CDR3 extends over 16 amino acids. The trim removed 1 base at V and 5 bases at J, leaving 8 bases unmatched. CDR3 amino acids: CASSQAPGGFDNEQFF. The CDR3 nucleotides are TGTGCCAGCAGCCAAGCCCCGGGAGGATTTGACAATGAGCAGTTCTTC.

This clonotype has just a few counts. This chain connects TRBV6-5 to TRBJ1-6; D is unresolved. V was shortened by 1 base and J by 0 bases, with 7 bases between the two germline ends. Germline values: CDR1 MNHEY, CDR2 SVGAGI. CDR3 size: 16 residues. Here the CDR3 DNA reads TGTGCCAGCAGTTACTACTGGAGCTCCTATAATTCACCCCTCCACTTT. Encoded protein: CASSYYWSSYNSPLHF.

The CDR3 here is CASSYNRAPLHF. CDR3 bases: TGTGCCAGCAGTTACAACCGAGCGCCCCTCCACTTT. This chain uses TRBV6-2 or TRBV6-3 with TRBJ1-6; D remains unclear. This CDR3 contains 12 residues. Germline V gives CDR1 MNHEY, CDR2 SVGEGT. Trimming removed 2 bases from V and 13 bases from J, with 9 bases in between.

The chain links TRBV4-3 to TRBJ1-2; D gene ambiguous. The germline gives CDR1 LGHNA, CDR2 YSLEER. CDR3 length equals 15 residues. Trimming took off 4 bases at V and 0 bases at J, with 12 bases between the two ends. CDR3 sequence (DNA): TGCGCCAGCAGCCCGGGGTCAGGCGCTAACTATGGCTACACCTTC. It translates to CASSPGSGANYGYTF.

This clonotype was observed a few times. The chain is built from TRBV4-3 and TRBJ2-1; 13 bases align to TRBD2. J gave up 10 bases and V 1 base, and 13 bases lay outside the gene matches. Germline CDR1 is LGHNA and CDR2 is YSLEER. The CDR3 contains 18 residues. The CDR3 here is CASSQGLAGGSPSIEQFF. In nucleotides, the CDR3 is TGCGCCAGCAGCCAAGGACTAGCGGGAGGATCCCCTTCAATCGAGCAGTTCTTC.

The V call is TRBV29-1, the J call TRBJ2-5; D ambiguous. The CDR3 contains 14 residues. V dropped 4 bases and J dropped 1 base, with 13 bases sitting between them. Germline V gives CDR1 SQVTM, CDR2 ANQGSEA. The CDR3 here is CSVGGHLTQETQYF. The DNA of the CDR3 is TGCAGCGTTGGTGGCCACCTGACCCAAGAGACCCAGTACTTC.

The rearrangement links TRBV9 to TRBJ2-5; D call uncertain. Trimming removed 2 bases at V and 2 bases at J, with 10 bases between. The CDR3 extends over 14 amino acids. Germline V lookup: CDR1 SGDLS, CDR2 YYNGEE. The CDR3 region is CASSVGLIQETQYF. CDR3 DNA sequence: TGTGCCAGCAGCGTTGGGCTCATACAAGAGACCCAGTACTTC. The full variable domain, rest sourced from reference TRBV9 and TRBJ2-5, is DSGVTQTPKHLITATGQRVTLRCSPRSGDLSVYWYQQSLDQGLQFLIQYYNGEERAKGNILERFSAQQFPDLHSELNLSSLELGDSALYFCASSVGLIQETQYFGPGTRLLVL.

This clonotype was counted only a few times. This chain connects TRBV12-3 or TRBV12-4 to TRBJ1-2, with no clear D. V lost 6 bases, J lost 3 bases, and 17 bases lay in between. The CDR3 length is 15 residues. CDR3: CASSTRLGRDYGYTF. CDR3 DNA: TGTGCCAGCAGCACCAGACTCGGCCGGGACTATGGCTACACCTTC.

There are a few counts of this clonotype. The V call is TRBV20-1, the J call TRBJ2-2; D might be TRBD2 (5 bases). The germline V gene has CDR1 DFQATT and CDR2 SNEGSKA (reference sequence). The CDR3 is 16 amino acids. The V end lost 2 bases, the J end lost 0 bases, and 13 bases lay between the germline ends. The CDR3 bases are TGCAGTGCTAGAAGGGAGCTATTTTCGAACACCGGGGAGCTGTTTTTT. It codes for CSARRELFSNTGELFF.

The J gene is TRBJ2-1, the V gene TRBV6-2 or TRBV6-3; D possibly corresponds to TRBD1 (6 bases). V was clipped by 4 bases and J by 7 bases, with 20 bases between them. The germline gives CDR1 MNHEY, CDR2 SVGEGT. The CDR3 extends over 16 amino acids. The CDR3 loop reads CASSLRWSGAVNEQFF. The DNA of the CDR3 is TGTGCCAGCAGTTTAAGGTGGTCAGGGGCAGTTAATGAGCAGTTCTTC.

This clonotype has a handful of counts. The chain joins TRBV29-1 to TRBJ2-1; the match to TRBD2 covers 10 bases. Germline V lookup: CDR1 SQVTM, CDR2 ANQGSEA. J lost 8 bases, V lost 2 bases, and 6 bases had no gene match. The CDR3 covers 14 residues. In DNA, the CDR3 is TGCAGCGTTGAAATTAGCGGGAGGTTCGATGAGCAGTTCTTC. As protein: CSVEISGRFDEQFF.

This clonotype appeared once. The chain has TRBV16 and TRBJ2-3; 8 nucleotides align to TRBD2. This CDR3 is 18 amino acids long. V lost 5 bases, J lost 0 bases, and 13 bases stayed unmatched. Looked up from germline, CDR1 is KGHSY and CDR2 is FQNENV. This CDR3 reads CASSGLSGRKGSTDTQYF. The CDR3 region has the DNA TGTGCCAGCAGCGGCCTGAGCGGGAGAAAAGGTAGCACAGATACGCAGTATTTT.

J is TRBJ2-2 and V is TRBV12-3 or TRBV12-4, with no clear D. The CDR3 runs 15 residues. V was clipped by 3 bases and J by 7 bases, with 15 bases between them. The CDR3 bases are TGTGCCAGCAGTTTGCGCCCCATTCGTGACGGGGAGCTGTTTTTT. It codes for CASSLRPIRDGELFF.

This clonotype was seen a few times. The CDR3, as DNA: TGTGCCAGCAGCTTAGTAGCGGGAGTGGAGGAGACCCAGTACTTC. Translated, it gives CASSLVAGVEETQYF. This chain links TRBV7-3 with TRBJ2-5; 9 bases are a match to TRBD2. V lost 2 bases and J lost 5; bases outside the gene matches: 6. The CDR3 runs 15 residues. Germline V CDR1 and CDR2: SGHTA, FQGTGA.

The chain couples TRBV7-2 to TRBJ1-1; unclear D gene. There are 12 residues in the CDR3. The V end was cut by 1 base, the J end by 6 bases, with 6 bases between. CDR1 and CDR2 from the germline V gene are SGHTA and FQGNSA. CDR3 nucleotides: TGTGCCAGCAGCTTAGTGGAAGCTGAAGCTTTCTTT. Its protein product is CASSLVEAEAFF.

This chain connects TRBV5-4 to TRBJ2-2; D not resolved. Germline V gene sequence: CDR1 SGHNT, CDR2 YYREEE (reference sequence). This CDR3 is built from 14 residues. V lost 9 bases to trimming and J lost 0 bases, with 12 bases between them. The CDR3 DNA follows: TGTGCCACCGTTCTAGACGCGAACACCGGGGAGCTGTTTTTT. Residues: CATVLDANTGELFF.

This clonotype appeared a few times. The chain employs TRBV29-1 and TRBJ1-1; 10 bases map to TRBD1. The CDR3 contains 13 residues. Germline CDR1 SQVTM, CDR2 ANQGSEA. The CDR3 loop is CSGTLKTGGEAFF. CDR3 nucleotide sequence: TGCAGTGGCACCCTAAAGACAGGGGGCGAAGCTTTCTTT.

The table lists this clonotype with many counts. In DNA form, the CDR3 reads TGCGCCAGCAGCTATTCGACAGATGAAGTGATGGCTTTCTTT. Its protein product is CASSYSTDEVMAFF. The rearrangement links TRBV5-1 to TRBJ1-1, with D perhaps TRBD1 (5 bases). Looked up from germline, CDR1 is SGHRS and CDR2 is YFSETQ. The CDR3 sequence is 14 residues long. The ends were cut back, 3 bases at V and 11 bases at J, with 20 bases in the middle.

The DNA for the CDR3 is TGTGCCAGCAGTTTTGGCCTAATGGGGAACACCGGGGAGCTGTTTTTT. Translation gives CASSFGLMGNTGELFF. The rearrangement uses TRBV12-3 or TRBV12-4 and TRBJ2-2, with D unclear. The V gene lost 3 bases and the J gene lost 1 base, with 12 bases spanning the gap. There are 16 residues in the CDR3.

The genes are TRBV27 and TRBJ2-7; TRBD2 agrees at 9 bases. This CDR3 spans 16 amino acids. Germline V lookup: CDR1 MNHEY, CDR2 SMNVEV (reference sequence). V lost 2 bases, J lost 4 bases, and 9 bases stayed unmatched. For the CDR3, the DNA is TGTGCCAGCAGTTTAACCGGGACTAGCTTCGGTTACGAGCAGTACTTC. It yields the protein CASSLTGTSFGYEQYF.

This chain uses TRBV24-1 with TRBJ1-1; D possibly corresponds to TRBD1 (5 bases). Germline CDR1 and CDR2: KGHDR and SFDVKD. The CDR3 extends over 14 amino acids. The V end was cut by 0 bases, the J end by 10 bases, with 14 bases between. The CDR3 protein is CATSDLLTASGAFF. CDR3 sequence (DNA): TGTGCCACCAGTGATTTGCTGACAGCCTCTGGAGCTTTCTTT.

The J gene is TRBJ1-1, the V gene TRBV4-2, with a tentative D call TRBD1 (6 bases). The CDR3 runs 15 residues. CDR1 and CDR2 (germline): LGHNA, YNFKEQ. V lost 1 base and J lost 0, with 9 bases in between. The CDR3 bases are TGTGCCAGCAGCCAAGCGGCAGGGGTGAACACTGAAGCTTTCTTT. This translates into CASSQAAGVNTEAFF.